This paragraph reports one TCR beta chain. Some clones are missing from TCRdb's copy, which holds only in-frame ones; the method was immunoSEQ multiplex PCR. Altogether about 130,000 clones are present, approximately 83% being singletons, with the ten largest covering roughly 9.2%. This specimen comes from a study of blood T cell repertoires in COVID-19. Cohort 3 recovery required two negative PCRs, clearance, or symptom resolution. Germline loops: CDR1 MNHEY, CDR2 SMNVEV (reference sequence). This CDR3 has 16 residues. Trimming took 3 bases from V and 3 from J; bases not matched to a gene: 9. Input material: PBMCs or T cells enriched from blood (not recorded which). This chain links TRBV27 with TRBJ2-7, with 9 nucleotides matching TRBD2. This TCR came from a man in his forties or fifties who had recovered from COVID-19. The DNA for the CDR3 is TGTGCCAGCAGTTTCATAGCGGGGGCAAAAAACTACGAGCAGTACTTC. Protein: CASSFIAGAKNYEQYF.